This TCR beta chain was profiled in a study of blood T cell repertoires in COVID-19. CDR3 length: 15 residues. CDR1 is MNHNY, CDR2 SVGAGI, per germline (reference sequence). Trimming removed 4 bases from V and 4 bases from J; junction bases left unmatched: 8. Clones were sequenced by immunoSEQ multiplex PCR, and TCRdb holds only the in-frame ones, with some missing. Among 130,000 to 150,000 clones listed, about 84% were seen once. The V gene is TRBV6-6, the J gene TRBJ1-2, with TRBD1 matching 8 bases. This TCR came from a woman aged 80 or over in a cohort sampled during active or convalescent COVID-19. Source material: peripheral blood. This CDR3 is CASSSSRGRIYGYTF. CDR3 DNA: TGTGCCAGCAGTTCCTCCAGGGGGCGTATCTATGGCTACACCTTC.